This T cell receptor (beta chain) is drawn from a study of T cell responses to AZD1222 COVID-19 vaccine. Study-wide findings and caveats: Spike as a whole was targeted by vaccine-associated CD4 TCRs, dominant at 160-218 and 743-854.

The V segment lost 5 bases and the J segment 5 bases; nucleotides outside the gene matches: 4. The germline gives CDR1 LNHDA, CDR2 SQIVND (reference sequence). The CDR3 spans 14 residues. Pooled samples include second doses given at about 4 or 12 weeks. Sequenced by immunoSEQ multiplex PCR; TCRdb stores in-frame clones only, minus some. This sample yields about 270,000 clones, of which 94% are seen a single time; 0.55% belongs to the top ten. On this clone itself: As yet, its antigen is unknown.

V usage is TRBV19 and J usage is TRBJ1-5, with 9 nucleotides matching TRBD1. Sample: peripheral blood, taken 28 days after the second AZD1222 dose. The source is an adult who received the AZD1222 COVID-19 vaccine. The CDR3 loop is CASSPWTGDQPQHF. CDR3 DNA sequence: TGTGCCAGTAGTCCCTGGACAGGGGATCAGCCCCAGCATTTT.